This TCR beta chain derives from a study of control samples from healthy donors and cancer patients. The data were produced by immunoSEQ multiplex PCR, yet TCRdb's version contains in-frame clones alone and is incomplete. The sample yields about 86,000 clones, more than 85% seen once. This clone was seen just once. The sample taken for sequencing was blood. This receptor was taken from a woman aged 25 to 39 in good health.

CDR3 DNA sequence: TGTGCCAGCAGCTTAGACCGACCCCCCAGTGGTAAACTGTTTTTT. It specifies CASSLDRPPSGKLFF. This chain links TRBV7-9 with TRBJ1-4; D gene ambiguous. CDR1 is SEHNR and CDR2 is FQNEAQ in the germline V gene (reference sequence). V dropped 1 base and J dropped 11 bases, with 17 bases sitting between them. This CDR3 has 15 amino acids.